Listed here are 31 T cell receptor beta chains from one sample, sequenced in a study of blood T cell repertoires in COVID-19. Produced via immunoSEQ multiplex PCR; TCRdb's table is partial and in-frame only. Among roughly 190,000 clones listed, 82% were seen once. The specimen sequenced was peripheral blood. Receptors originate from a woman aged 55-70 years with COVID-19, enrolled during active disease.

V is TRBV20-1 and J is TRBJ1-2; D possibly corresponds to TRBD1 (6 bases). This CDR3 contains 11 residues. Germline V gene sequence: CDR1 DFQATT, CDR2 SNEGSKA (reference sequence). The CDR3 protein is CTSVTGYGYTF. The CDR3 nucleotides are TGCACCTCGGTAACAGGGTATGGCTACACCTTC.

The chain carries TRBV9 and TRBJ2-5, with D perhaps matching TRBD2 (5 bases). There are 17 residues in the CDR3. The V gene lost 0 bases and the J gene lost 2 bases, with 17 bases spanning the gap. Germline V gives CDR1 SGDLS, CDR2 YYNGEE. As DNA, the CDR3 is TGTGCCAGCAGCGTAGCTAGTGGGTTAGCGTCTCAAGAGACCCAGTACTTC. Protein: CASSVASGLASQETQYF.

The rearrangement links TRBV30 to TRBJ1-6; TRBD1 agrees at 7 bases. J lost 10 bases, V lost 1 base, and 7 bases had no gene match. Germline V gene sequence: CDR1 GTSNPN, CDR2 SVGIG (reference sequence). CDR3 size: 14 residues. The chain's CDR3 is CAWSGGTEESPLHF. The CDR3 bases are TGTGCCTGGAGTGGGGGGACAGAAGAGTCACCCCTCCACTTT. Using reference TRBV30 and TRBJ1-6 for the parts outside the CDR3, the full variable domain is SQTIHQWPATLVQPVGSPLSLECTVEGTSNPNLYWYRQAAGRGLQLLFYSVGIGQISSEVPQNLSASRPQDRQFILSSKKLLLSDSGFYLCAWSGGTEESPLHFGNGTRLTVT.

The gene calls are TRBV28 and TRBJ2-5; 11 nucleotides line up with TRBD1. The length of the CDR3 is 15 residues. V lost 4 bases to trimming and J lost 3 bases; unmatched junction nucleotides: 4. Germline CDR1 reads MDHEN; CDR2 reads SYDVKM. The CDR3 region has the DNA TGTGCCAGCAGTTCTCCGGGACAGGGGGAAGAGACCCAGTACTTC. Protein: CASSSPGQGEETQYF.

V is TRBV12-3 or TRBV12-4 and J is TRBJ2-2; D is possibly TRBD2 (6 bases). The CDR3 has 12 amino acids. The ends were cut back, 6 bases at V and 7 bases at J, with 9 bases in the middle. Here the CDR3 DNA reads TGTGCCAGCAGGTCTAGCGTCGGGGAGCTGTTTTTT. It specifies CASRSSVGELFF.

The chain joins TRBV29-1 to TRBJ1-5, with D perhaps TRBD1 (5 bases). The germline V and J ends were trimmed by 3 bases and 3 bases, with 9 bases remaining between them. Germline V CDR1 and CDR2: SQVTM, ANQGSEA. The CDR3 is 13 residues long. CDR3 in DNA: TGCAGCGTTGACCCGGGACTCAATCAGCCCCAGCATTTT. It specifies CSVDPGLNQPQHF. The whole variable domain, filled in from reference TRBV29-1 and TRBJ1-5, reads SAVISQKPSRDICQRGTSLTIQCQVDSQVTMMFWYRQQPGQSLTLIATANQGSEATYESGFVIDKFPISRPNLTFSTLTVSNMSPEDSSIYLCSVDPGLNQPQHFGDGTRLSIL.

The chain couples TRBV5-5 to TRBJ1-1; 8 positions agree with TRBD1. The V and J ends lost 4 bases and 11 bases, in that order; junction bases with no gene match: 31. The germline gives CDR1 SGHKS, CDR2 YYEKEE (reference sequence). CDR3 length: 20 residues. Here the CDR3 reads CASSPIIGQGPNTMNTWAFF. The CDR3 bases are TGTGCCAGCAGCCCTATTATTGGACAGGGACCTAATACGATGAACACTTGGGCTTTCTTT.

The CDR3 DNA follows: TGTGCCAGCAGGGTCCGGGGCAATCAGCCCCAGCATTTT. Translated, it gives CASRVRGNQPQHF. The chain is built from TRBV2 and TRBJ1-5; D gene unclear. Trimming shortened V by 6 bases and J by 2 bases, and 8 bases separated the two germline ends. This CDR3 is 13 amino acids long. Germline V gene lookup returns CDR1 SNHLY and CDR2 FYNNEI.

CDR3: CATSADDRVTDTQYF. The CDR3 DNA sequence: TGTGCCACCAGTGCCGACGACAGGGTCACAGATACGCAGTATTTT. V is TRBV24-1 and J is TRBJ2-3; 7 bases match TRBD1. The CDR3 is made up of 15 amino acids. The V gene's germline CDR1 is KGHDR and CDR2 SFDVKD. V lost 5 bases to trimming and J lost 2 bases; unmatched junction nucleotides: 6.

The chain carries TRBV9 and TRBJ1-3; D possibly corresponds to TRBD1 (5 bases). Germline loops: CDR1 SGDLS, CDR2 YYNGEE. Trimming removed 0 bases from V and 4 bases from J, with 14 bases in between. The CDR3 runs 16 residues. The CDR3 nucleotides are TGTGCCAGCAGCGTAGGGCAGGGCCGCTGGGGAAACACCATATATTTT. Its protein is CASSVGQGRWGNTIYF.

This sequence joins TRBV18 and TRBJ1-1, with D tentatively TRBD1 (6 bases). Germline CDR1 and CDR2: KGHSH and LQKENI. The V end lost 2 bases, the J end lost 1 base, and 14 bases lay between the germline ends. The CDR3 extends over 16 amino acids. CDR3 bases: TGTGCCAGCTCACCATTTCAAGGACAGCCGAACACTGAAGCTTTCTTT. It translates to CASSPFQGQPNTEAFF.

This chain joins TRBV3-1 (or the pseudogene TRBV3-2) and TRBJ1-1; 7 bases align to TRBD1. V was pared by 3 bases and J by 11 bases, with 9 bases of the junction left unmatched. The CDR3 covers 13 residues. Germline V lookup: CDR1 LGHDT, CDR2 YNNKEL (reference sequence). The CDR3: CASSHLNGRGAFF. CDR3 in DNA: TGTGCCAGCAGCCACCTCAACGGCAGGGGGGCTTTCTTT.

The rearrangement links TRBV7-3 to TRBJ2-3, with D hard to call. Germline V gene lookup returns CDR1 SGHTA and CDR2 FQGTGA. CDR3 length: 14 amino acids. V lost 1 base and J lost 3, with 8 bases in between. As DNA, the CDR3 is TGTGCCAGCAGCTTAAATCCCGCGACAGATACGCAGTATTTT. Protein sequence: CASSLNPATDTQYF. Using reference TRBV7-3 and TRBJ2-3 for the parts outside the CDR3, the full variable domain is GAGVSQTPSNKVTEKGKYVELRCDPISGHTALYWYRQSLGQGPEFLIYFQGTGAADDSGLPNDRFFAVRPEGSVSTLKIQRTERGDSAVYLCASSLNPATDTQYFGPGTRLTVL.

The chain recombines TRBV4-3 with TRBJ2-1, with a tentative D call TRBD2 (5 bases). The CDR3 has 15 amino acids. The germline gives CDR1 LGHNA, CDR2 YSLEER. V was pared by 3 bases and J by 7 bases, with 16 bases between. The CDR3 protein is CASSQGSATFNEQFF. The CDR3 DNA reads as TGCGCCAGCAGCCAGGGGAGCGCGACCTTTAATGAGCAGTTCTTC.

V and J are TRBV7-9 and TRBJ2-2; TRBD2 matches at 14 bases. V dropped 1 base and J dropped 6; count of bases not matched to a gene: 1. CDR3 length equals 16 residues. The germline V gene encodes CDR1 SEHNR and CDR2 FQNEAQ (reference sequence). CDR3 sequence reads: CASSLGLAGGPGELFF. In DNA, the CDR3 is TGTGCCAGCAGCTTAGGACTAGCGGGAGGGCCCGGGGAGCTGTTTTTT.

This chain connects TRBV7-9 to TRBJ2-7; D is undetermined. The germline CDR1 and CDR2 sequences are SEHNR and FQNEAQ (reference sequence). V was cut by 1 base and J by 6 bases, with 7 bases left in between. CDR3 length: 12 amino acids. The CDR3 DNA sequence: TGTGCCAGCAGCTTAGACTCTACCGAGCAGTACTTC. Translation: CASSLDSTEQYF.

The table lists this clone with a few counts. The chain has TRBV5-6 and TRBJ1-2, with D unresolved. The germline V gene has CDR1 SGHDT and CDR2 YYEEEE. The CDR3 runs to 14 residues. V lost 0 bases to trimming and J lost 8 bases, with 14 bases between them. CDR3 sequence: CASSLVRGYGGYTF. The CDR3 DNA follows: TGTGCCAGCAGCTTGGTGCGCGGGTATGGCGGCTACACCTTC.

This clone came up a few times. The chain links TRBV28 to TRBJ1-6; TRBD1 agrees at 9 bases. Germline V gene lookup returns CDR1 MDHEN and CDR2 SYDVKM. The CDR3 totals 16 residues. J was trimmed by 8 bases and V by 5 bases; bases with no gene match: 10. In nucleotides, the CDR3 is TGTGCCAGCAGTCTGCCTAGGGGACAGGGATATTCACCCCTCCACTTT. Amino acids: CASSLPRGQGYSPLHF. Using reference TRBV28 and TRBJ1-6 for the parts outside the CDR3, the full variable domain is DVKVTQSSRYLVKRTGEKVFLECVQDMDHENMFWYRQDPGLGLRLIYFSYDVKMKEKGDIPEGYSVSREKKERFSLILESASTNQTSMYLCASSLPRGQGYSPLHFGNGTRLTVT.

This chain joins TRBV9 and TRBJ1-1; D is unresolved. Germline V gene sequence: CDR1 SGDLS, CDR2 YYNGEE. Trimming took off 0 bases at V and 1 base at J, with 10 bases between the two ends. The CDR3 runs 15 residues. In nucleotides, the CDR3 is TGTGCCAGCAGCGTAGTTCCCCGGGAGAACACTGAAGCTTTCTTT. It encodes CASSVVPRENTEAFF.

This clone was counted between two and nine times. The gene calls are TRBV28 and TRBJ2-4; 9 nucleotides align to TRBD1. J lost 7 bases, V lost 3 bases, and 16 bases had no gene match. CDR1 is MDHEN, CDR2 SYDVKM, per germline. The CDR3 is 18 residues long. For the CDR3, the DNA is TGTGCCAGCAGTTTCGGAAGTATCAGGACAGGGGAGAGGAACATTCAGTACTTC. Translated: CASSFGSIRTGERNIQYF.

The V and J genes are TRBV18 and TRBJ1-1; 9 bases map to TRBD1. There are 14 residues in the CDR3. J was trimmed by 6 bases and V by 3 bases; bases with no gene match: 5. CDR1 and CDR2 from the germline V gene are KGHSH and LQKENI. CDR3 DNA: TGTGCCAGCTCACCCCTGGACAGGGGATCTGAAGCTTTCTTT. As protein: CASSPLDRGSEAFF.

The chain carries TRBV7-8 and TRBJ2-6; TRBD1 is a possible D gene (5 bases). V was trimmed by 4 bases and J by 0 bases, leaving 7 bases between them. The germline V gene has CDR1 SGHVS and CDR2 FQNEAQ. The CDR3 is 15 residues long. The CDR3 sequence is CASSSGYSGANVLTF. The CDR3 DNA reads TGTGCCAGCAGCTCAGGGTACTCTGGGGCCAACGTCCTGACTTTC.

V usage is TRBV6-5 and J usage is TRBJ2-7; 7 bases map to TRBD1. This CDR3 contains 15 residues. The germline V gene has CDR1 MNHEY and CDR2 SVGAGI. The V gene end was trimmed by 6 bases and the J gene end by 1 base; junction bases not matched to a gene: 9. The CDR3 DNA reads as TGTGCCAGCAGATCCAGGGGACAGTCGTCCTACGAGCAGTACGTC. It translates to CASRSRGQSSYEQYV.

This CDR3 is CASSTYNEQFF. The CDR3 DNA follows: TGTGCCAGCAGCACATACAATGAGCAGTTCTTC. The chain uses TRBV9 and TRBJ2-1, with no clear D. This CDR3 comprises 11 residues. Germline lookup yields CDR1 SGDLS and CDR2 YYNGEE. V lost 4 bases and J lost 4, with 3 bases in between.

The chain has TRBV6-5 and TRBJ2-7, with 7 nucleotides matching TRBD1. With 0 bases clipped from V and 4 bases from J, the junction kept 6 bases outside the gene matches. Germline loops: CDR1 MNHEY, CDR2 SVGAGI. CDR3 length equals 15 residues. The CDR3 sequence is CASSYSTRQGYEQYF. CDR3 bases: TGTGCCAGCAGTTACTCGACCCGACAGGGTTACGAGCAGTACTTC.

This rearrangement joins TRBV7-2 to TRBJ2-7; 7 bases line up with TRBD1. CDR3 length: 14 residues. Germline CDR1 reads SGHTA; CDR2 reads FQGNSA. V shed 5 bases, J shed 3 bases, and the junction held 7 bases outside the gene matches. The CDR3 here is CASSPTGARYEQYF. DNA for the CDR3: TGTGCCAGCAGCCCTACAGGGGCCCGCTACGAGCAGTACTTC.

CDR3 bases: TGTGCCAGCAGTGAAGCCCGAACAGGGGCCAACATTCAGTACTTC. Protein product: CASSEARTGANIQYF. The chain carries TRBV6-1 and TRBJ2-4; 7 bases agree with TRBD1. V dropped 0 bases and J dropped 7; count of bases not matched to a gene: 6. Germline CDR1 reads MNHNS; CDR2 reads SASEGT. The CDR3 is 15 amino acids.

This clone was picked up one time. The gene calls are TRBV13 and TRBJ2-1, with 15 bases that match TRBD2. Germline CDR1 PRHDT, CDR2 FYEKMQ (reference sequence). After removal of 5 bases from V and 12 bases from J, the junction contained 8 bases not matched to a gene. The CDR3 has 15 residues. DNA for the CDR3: TGTGCCAGCAGCCCGGGACTAGCGGGGGGCGATGTGCAGTTCTTC. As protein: CASSPGLAGGDVQFF.

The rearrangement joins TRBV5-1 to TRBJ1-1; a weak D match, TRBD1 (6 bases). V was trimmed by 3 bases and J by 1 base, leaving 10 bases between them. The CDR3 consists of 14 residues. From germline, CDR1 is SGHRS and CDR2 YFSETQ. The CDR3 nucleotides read TGCGCCAGCAGCTCAAGGGGGGGGAACACTGAAGCTTTCTTT. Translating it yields CASSSRGGNTEAFF.

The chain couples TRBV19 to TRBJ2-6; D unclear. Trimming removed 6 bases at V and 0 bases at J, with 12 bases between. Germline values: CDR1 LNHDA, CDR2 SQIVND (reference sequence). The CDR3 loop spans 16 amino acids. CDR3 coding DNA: TGTGCCAGTAGGTCATCCCGCGGCTCTGGGGCCAACGTCCTGACTTTC. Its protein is CASRSSRGSGANVLTF. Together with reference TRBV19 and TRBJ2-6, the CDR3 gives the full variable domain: DGGITQSPKYLFRKEGQNVTLSCEQNLNHDAMYWYRQDPGQGLRLIYYSQIVNDFQKGDIAEGYSVSREKKESFPLTVTSAQKNPTAFYLCASRSSRGSGANVLTFGAGSRLTVL.

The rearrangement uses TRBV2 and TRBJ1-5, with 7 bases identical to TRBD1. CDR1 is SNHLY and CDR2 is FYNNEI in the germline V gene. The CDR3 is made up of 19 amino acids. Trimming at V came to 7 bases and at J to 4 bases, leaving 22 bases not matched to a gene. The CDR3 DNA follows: TGTGCCAGCATCTTCGACCGGACAGGAGTTTCGGTCGCAAATCAGCCCCAGCATTTT. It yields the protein CASIFDRTGVSVANQPQHF. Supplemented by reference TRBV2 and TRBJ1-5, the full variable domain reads EPEVTQTPSHQVTQMGQEVILRCVPISNHLYFYWYRQILGQKVEFLVSFYNNEISEKSEIFDDQFSVERPDGSNFTLKIRSTKLEDSAMYFCASIFDRTGVSVANQPQHFGDGTRLSIL.